The T cell receptor (beta chain) under discussion was sequenced for a study of blood T cell repertoires in COVID-19. About the study: The United States, Italy and Spain supplied acute and convalescent COVID-19 samples. In each case, the material was cDNA or gDNA derived from T cells, B-cell-depleted T cells, or PBMCs.

How the authors handled the data: Amplification of reference gene primers was used by the study to estimate nucleated cell counts. Here immunoSEQ multiplex PCR was the method, and the copy in TCRdb shows in-frame clones only, minus some. That table supplies the V and J calls and clone size; D and trimming were determined from the DNA. The table has around 140,000 clones, more than 65% seen once. CDR3 length: 19 amino acids. Material: peripheral blood. The sequence came from a woman aged 60-75 years with acute or convalescent COVID-19. This chain uses TRBV21-1 with TRBJ1-2; the table gives TRBD1 as D, unverified against the DNA. TRBV21-1 is a documented pseudogene. The chain's CDR3 is CASSKITGDRVSTNYGYTF. The DNA for the CDR3 is TGTGCCAGCAGCAAAATAACCGGGGACAGGGTTTCAACTAACTATGGCTACACCTTC.